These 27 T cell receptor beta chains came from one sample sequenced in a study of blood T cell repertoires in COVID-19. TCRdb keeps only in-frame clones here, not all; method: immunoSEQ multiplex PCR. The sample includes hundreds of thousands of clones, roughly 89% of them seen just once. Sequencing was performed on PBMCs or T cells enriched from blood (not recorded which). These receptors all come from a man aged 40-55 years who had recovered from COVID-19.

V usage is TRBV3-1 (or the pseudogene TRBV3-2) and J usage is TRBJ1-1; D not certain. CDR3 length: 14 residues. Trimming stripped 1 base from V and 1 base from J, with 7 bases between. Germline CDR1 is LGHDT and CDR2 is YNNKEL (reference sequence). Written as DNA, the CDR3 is TGTGCCAGCAGCCAAGGACACACGAACACTGAAGCTTTCTTT. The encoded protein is CASSQGHTNTEAFF.

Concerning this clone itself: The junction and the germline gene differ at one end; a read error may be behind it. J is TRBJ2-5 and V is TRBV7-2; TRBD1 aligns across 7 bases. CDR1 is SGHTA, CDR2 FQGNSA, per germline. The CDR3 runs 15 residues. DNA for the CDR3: TGTGCCAGCAGCCCTCGTCCCGGGACAGAGCCCATTTGCGACTTC. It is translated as CASSPRPGTEPICDF.

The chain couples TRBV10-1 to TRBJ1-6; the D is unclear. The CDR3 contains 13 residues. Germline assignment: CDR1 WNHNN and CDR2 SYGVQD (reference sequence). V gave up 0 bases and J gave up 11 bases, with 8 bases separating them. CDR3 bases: TGCGCCAGCAGTGAGTCGGTCCAGACACCCCTCCACTTT. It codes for CASSESVQTPLHF.

CDR3 nucleotide sequence: TGTGCCAGCAGCTTAGTTTCTCCTAGGTCGAGCGGGTTACAAGAGACCCAGTACTTC. Translation gives CASSLVSPRSSGLQETQYF. The chain carries TRBV7-8 and TRBJ2-5, with D perhaps matching TRBD2 (6 bases). The CDR3 extends over 19 amino acids. V lost 1 base to trimming and J lost 2 bases, with 23 bases between them. Germline V gives CDR1 SGHVS, CDR2 FQNEAQ.

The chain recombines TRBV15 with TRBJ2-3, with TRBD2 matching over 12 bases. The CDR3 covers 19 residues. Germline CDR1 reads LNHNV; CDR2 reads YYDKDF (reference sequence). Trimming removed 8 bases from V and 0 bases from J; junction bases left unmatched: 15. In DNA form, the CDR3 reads TGTGCCACCCAACTACGCTGGGCTAGCGGGAGGGCTAGCACAGATACGCAGTATTTT. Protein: CATQLRWASGRASTDTQYF.

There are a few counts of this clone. The CDR3 region has the DNA TGTGCCAGCACTAGAGGACAGGGCGTTTCCTACGAGCAGTACTTC. Translated: CASTRGQGVSYEQYF. This rearrangement joins TRBV5-6 to TRBJ2-7, with 8 positions matching TRBD1. With 6 bases clipped from V and 1 base from J, the junction kept 9 bases outside the gene matches. Looked up from germline, CDR1 is SGHDT and CDR2 is YYEEEE. This CDR3 comprises 15 residues.

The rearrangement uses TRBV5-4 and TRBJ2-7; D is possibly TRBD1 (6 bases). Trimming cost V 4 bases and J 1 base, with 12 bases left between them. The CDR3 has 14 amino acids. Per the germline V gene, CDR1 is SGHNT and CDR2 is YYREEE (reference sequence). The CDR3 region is CASSDRDMSYEQYF. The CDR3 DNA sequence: TGTGCCAGCAGCGACCGGGACATGTCCTACGAGCAGTACTTC.

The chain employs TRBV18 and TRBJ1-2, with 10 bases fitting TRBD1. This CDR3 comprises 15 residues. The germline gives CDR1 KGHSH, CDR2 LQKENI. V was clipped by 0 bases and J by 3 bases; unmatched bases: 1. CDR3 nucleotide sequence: TGTGCCAGCTCACCACCTGGGACAGGGGACTATGGCTACACCTTC. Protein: CASSPPGTGDYGYTF.

The CDR3 region is CASSQGDGTPGRNTIYF. CDR3 DNA sequence: TGCGCCAGCAGCCAAGGGGACGGGACTCCCGGGAGAAACACCATATATTTT. The chain employs TRBV4-1 and TRBJ1-3, with a tentative D call TRBD1 (5 bases). Germline V gene lookup returns CDR1 MGHRA and CDR2 YSYEKL. This CDR3 is 17 amino acids long. The V and J ends lost 1 base and 5 bases respectively, with 18 bases between them.

CDR3 protein: CASSYMTSGGPNTGELFF. CDR3 DNA sequence: TGTGCCAGCAGTTACATGACTAGCGGGGGGCCAAACACCGGGGAGCTGTTTTTT. The rearrangement joins TRBV6-2 or TRBV6-3 to TRBJ2-2, with 13 bases identical to TRBD2. Germline V CDR1 and CDR2: MNHEY, SVGEGT. This CDR3 is 18 amino acids long. V gave up 2 bases and J gave up 2 bases; unmatched junction bases: 5.

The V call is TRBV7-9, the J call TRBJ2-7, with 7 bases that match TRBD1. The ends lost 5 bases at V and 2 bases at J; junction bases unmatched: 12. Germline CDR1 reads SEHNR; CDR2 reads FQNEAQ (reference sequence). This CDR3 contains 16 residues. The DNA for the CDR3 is TGTGCCAGCAGCCCCCCAACAGGGGCCTCGACCTACGAGCAGTACTTC. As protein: CASSPPTGASTYEQYF.

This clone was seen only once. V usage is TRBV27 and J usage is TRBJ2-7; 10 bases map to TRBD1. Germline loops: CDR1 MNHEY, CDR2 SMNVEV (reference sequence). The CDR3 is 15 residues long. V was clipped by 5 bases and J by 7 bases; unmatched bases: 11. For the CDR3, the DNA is TGTGCCAGCAGTCCGACGGGACAGGGGCCCGGGGAGCAGTACTTC. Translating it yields CASSPTGQGPGEQYF.

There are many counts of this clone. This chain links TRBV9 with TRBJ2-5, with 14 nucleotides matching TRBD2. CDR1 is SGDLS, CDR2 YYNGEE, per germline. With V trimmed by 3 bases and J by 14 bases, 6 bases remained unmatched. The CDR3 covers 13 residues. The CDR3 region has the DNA TGTGCCAGCAGCGCCGGGACTAGCGGGGGACAATACTTC. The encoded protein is CASSAGTSGGQYF.

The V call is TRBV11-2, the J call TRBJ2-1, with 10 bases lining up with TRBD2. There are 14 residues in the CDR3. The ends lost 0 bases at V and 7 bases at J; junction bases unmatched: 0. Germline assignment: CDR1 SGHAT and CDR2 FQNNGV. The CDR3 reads CASSLELAGNEQFF. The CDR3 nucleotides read TGTGCCAGCAGCTTAGAACTAGCGGGGAATGAGCAGTTCTTC.

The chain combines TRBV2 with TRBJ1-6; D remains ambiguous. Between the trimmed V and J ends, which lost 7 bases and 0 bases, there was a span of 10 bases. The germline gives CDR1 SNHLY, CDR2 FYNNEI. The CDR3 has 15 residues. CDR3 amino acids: CASKLLNSYNSPLHF. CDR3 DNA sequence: TGTGCCAGCAAACTTCTTAACTCCTATAATTCACCCCTCCACTTT. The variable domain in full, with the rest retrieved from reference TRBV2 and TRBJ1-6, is EPEVTQTPSHQVTQMGQEVILRCVPISNHLYFYWYRQILGQKVEFLVSFYNNEISEKSEIFDDQFSVERPDGSNFTLKIRSTKLEDSAMYFCASKLLNSYNSPLHFGNGTRLTVT.

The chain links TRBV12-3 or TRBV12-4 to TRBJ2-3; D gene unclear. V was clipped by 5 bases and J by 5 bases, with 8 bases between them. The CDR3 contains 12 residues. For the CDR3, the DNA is TGTGCCAGCAGTCCCCTTGTAGATACGCAGTATTTT. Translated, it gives CASSPLVDTQYF.

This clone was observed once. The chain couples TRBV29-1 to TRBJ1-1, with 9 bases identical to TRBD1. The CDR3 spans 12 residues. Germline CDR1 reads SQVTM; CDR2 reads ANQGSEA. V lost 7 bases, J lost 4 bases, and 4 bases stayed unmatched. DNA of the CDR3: TGCAGCGGTGACAGGGGGAGCACTGAAGCTTTCTTT. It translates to CSGDRGSTEAFF.

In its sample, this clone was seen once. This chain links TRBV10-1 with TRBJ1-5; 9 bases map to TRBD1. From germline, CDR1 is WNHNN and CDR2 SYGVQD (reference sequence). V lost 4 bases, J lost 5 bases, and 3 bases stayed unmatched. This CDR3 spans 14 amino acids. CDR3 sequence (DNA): TGCGCCAGCAGTGGAACAGGGGGCGATCAGCCCCAGCATTTT. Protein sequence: CASSGTGGDQPQHF.

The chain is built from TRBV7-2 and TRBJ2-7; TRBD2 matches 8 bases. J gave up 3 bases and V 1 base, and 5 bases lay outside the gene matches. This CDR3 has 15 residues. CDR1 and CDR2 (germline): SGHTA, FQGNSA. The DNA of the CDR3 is TGTGCCAGCAGCTTAGAGACACTAGCGGTCTACGAGCAGTACTTC. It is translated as CASSLETLAVYEQYF.

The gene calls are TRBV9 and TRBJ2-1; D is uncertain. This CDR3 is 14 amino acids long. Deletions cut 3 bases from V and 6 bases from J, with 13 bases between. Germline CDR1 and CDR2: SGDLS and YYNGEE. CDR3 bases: TGTGCCAGCAGCGGACGACTGCTTTTCAATGAGCAGTTCTTC. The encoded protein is CASSGRLLFNEQFF. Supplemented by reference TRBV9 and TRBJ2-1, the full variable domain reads DSGVTQTPKHLITATGQRVTLRCSPRSGDLSVYWYQQSLDQGLQFLIQYYNGEERAKGNILERFSAQQFPDLHSELNLSSLELGDSALYFCASSGRLLFNEQFFGPGTRLTVL.

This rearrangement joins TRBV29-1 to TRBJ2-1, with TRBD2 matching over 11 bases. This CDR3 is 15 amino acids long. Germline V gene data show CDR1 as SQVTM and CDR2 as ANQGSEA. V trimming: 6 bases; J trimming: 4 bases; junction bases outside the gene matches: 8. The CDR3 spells CSVKTGTSGYNEQFF. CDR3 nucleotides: TGCAGCGTGAAAACCGGGACTAGCGGTTACAATGAGCAGTTCTTC.

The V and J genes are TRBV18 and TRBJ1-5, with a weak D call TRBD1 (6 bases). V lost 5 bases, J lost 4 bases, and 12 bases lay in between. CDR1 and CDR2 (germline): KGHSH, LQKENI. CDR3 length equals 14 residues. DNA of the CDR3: TGTGCCAGCTCAACCCGGGACATTAATCAGCCCCAGCATTTT. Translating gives CASSTRDINQPQHF.

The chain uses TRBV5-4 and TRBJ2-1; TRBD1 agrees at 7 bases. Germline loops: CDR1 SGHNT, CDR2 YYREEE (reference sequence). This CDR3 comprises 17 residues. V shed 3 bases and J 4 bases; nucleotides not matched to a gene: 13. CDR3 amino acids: CASSWGPDRRLYNEQFF. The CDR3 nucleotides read TGTGCCAGCAGCTGGGGACCGGACAGGCGGCTATACAATGAGCAGTTCTTC.

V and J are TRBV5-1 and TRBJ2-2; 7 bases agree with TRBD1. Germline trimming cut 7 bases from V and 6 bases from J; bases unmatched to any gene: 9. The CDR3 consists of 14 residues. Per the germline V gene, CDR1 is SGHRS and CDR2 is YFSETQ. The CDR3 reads CASHTGDSAGELFF. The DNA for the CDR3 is TGCGCCAGCCATACAGGGGATTCAGCCGGGGAGCTGTTTTTT.

The CDR3 DNA reads as TGTGCCAGCAGCCCCGGACAGTATCACGAAAAACTGTTTTTT. Encoded protein: CASSPGQYHEKLFF. This chain joins TRBV27 and TRBJ1-4, with D possibly being TRBD1 (6 bases). V was cut by 6 bases and J by 8 bases, with 16 bases left in between. From germline, CDR1 is MNHEY and CDR2 SMNVEV (reference sequence). CDR3 length equals 14 residues.

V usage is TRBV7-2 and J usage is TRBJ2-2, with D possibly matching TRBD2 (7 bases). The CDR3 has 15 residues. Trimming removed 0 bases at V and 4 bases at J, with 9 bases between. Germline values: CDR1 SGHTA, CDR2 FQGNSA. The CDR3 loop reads CASSLAGGLTGELFF. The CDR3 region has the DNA TGTGCCAGCAGCTTAGCGGGGGGGCTCACCGGGGAGCTGTTTTTT.

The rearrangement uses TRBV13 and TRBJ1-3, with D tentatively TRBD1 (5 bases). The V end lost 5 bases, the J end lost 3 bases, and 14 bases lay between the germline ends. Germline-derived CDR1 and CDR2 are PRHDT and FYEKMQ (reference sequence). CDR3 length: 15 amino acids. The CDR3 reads CASSIQGLGGNTIYF. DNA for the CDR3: TGTGCCAGCAGCATCCAGGGTCTCGGTGGAAACACCATATATTTT.